The clone carrying this TCR beta chain was recorded only once. In the authors' workflow: Amplified reference gene primers provided the basis for estimating nucleated cell counts. Using immunoSEQ multiplex PCR, the repertoire was profiled, and TCRdb retains in-frame clones only, with some absent. V and J calls and clone size are those listed in that table; D and trimming were worked out from the DNA. Of some 130,000 clones in the sample, about 72% were seen once. V shed 4 bases and J 3 bases; nucleotides not matched to a gene: 7. Germline values: CDR1 SGHDT, CDR2 YYEEEE. The CDR3 has 15 amino acids. The data originate from a study of blood T cell repertoires in COVID-19. About the study: Collection of acute and convalescent COVID-19 samples took place in the United States, Italy and Spain. The cDNA or gDNA used as material had been derived from T cells, B-cell-depleted T cells, or PBMCs.

This clonotype was sampled from a man aged 55 to 70 who had recovered from COVID-19. Sequencing was done on a sample of peripheral blood. The J gene is TRBJ2-7, the V gene TRBV5-6; 10 positions match TRBD2. The CDR3, as DNA: TGTGCCAGCAGCCATTACTCTAGCGGGAGCTACGAGCAGTACTTC. Translated, it gives CASSHYSSGSYEQYF.